The sequence of this T cell receptor (beta chain) was determined in a study of molecular identifiers for immune sequencing clone quantification. The length of the CDR3 is 12 residues. V was clipped by 1 base and J by 7 bases, with 5 bases between them. CDR1 is SGHVS and CDR2 is FQNEAQ in the germline V gene. TCRdb re-derived calls from the PCR reads in MiXCR, one entry per CDR3 protein. The data contain roughly 320,000 distinct CDR3 sequences, about a fifth of them singletons. V gene TRBV7-8 combines with J gene TRBJ2-1; no firm D call. Sequences were obtained from naive CD8+ T cells from blood, with Jurkat cell RNA spiked in. The subset is: FACS-sorted CD8+CD4-CCR7+CD45RA+ naive T cells. The clonotype was recovered from a human donor in good health. Some libraries in this study had Jurkat cell RNA spiked in. The CDR3 coding sequence is TGTGCCAGCAGCTTAGTTAGGAATGAGCAGTTCTTC. Translation: CASSLVRNEQFF.